Reported below is one TCR beta chain. Its antigen has not been determined. No base qualities exist here, and no much larger clone lies one base off it. This sample is drawn from a study of cytomegalovirus exposure and HLA in healthy donors (dated by TCRdb to about 2017). Regarding the complete study: An earlier analysis of approximately 640 of the donors reported about 290 Gb of sequence data and more than 90 million unique TCR beta sequences from roughly 180 million T cells. The study aimed to test whether cataloging public T cell receptors could reveal signatures of past pathogen exposure. Approximately 300 gigabases of sequencing data and roughly 80 million unique TCR sequences made up an early release that covered some 640 HLA-typed donors. An earlier analysis of fewer than 750 of the donors used high-throughput TCR beta sequencing to judge whether each TCR beta V gene segment behaved as functional or pseudogenic. The study profiled the T cell repertoires of 500 to 800 subjects by immunosequencing and related them to cytomegalovirus serostatus. All discovery cohort repertoires had been generated using a single sequencing platform. Among the roughly 390 genotyped donors, under 90% belonged to the genetic ancestry cluster associated with self-reported Caucasian donors. The number of typed donors differed by locus: roughly 620-640 for A, B, C, DRB1 and DQB1; approximately 540 for DQA1; approximately 600 for DPA1; and 400 to 480 for DPB1. The later analysis used no new phenotypic data to find candidate immune exposures, relying instead on TCR beta sequences and their occurrence across donors. Across around 400 genotyped donors of the cohort, an average of about 220,000 unique TCR beta nucleotide sequences per donor were sequenced, and 15% to 20% of those sequences were non-productive. Donor age, sex, ethnicity and CMV serostatus were compiled together with the repertoire data. Class I and class II HLA loci were covered by the typing at four-digit resolution. A later genetic analysis used genome-wide SNP genotypes for about three fifths of the 666 donors, treating that subset as a discovery cohort. A separate validation cohort of over 95 different subjects was used in addition to the approximately 640-subject first cohort. High-throughput TCR immunosequencing, statistical association of individual TCRs with disease status, and machine learning were combined to predict cytomegalovirus infection status. Four to six DR-DQ haplotypes were handled as single units for association and clustering, since linkage in the cohort was strong. To study patterns of TCR occurrence, a later analysis re-analyzed previously published TCR beta repertoires from 700 or so donors and added high-resolution HLA genotyping.

V and J are truncated by 4 bases and 1 base respectively, leaving an intervening sequence of 13 bases. The CDR3 has 16 amino acids, counting the end cysteine and phenylalanine. Only the CDR3 DNA is retained, 48 bases long and in frame from the first base. According to the germline V gene (reference sequence), CDR1 reads LNHNV and CDR2 reads YYDKDF. Preparation of the library involved the immunoSEQ multiplex PCR assay. For the multiplex PCR, a mixture combining 60 forward primers for TCR Vbeta segments and 13 reverse primers for TCR Jbeta segments was used. The CDR3 region of rearranged TCR beta genes was amplified from genomic DNA by a multiplex PCR assay. Amplified TCR beta libraries were sequenced as 87-base-pair reads on the Illumina HiSeq System. The original methods were these. A later analysis counted some 74 million unique TCR beta chains across the 550 to 750 repertoires, and approximately 11 million of these chains were shared by at least two donors. Raw reads were error-corrected and collapsed into unique sequences by a nearest-neighbor algorithm in which closely related sequences were merged to remove PCR and sequencing errors. V, D and J gene segments were assigned by aligning CDR3 sequences to IMGT reference sequences. For a sequence to be retained, a match of at least six nucleotides was required to both a V gene segment and a J gene segment. A rearrangement counted as productive if the CDR3 had no stop codons and remained in frame with V and J, and every other rearrangement counted as non-productive. Following IMGT convention, CDR3 was defined as the stretch from the second conserved V-encoded cysteine up to the conserved J-encoded phenylalanine. The earlier analysis of about 570 of the donors excluded any sequence lacking an unambiguous match to a single V gene segment. In an earlier analysis of almost 600 of the donors, a V segment was called functional when productive rearrangements were above 56.7%, and segregating when the standard deviation between donors exceeded 5%. A statistical classification framework was developed to diagnose cytomegalovirus status using the catalog of TCR beta chain sequences. A later analysis assigned V and J genes by comparing TCR nucleotide sequences with IMGT/GENE-DB human TR gene sequences. The TCRdist pipeline was used in a later analysis to assign CDR3 sequences and most-parsimonious VDJ recombination scenarios. A later analysis defined each TCR beta chain by its CDR3 amino acid sequence plus V-gene family, and excluded reads lacking a unique V-gene family. As a way to deal with suspected cross-contamination and a sequencing artifact, a later analysis dropped nearly 600 nucleotide sequences that were highly shared and had low generation probability. In a later analysis, a clonal expansion index was calculated for each public chain from normalized within-repertoire ranks of inferred template counts. In a later analysis, generation probabilities were computed with a VDJ recombination model fitted to out-of-frame rearrangements, and the resulting probabilities were checked against IGoR. In a later analysis, TCR-TCR, TCR-HLA and TCR-CMV co-occurrence was scored with hypergeometric tests, and a repertoire-size bias correction was applied to TCR pairs. A later analysis estimated false discovery rates by permuting HLA or CMV assignments 20 times. A later analysis grouped co-occurring TCRs with DBSCAN, adding TCRdist sequence similarity when clustering within HLA-allele-positive subsets. For co-occurrence clustering, repertoires with fewer than 30,000 or more than 120,000 public chains were excluded, along with about five repertoires with anomalous nucleotide sharing. The table comes from immuneACCESS by way of TCRdb, which keeps in-frame sequences with V and J called. Part of the clones is missing from these tables; in studies checked, under half for an unresolved V gene and the rest for unknown reasons. V, J and clone size reflect that table, while D and trimming were determined from the DNA. The sample includes 160,000 or so clones, with 80% observed a single time. Clones ranked in the top ten supply approximately 10% of the sample.

The cohort comprised under 700 healthy bone marrow donors. Cohort members were all nominally healthy when sampled, although unrecorded immune exposures were likely present. The donor was CMV seropositive and was included in the group of some 290 seropositive cohort members. A peripheral blood sample was provided by each donor, and peripheral blood mononuclear cells were used for TCR beta sequencing. The Qiagen DNeasy Blood Extraction Kit was used to extract genomic DNA from the blood cell samples. Beyond this particular receptor, the publication reports: Strong co-occurrence of HLA alleles, especially DR and DQ, made assigning TCR associations to individual alleles difficult. According to the authors, the approach could potentially be generalized to other disease states and immunological phenotypes. In this cohort, only TCR beta chains were sequenced, and detectable features were limited by the absence of alpha or paired-chain data. Most TCR sequences were observed very rarely across donors, whereas some public TCRs were present in many individuals. The only immune exposure information available for the cohort was CMV serostatus. A later analysis found that HLA-associated TCR beta chains were more clonally expanded and had lower generation probabilities than equally common non-associated chains. According to a later analysis, TCR association rates differed among HLA loci, with DRB1 alleles showing the most associated TCRs and HLA-C alleles showing the fewest. Presence/absence analyses assumed roughly uniform sequencing depth across donors, an assumption that may not hold. Linkage disequilibrium might explain the correlated functional status among segregating V segments, but an unknown experimental factor could not be ruled out. In both the original and validation cohorts, the classifier was reported to diagnose cytomegalovirus status with high specificity and sensitivity. In a later analysis, 16,951 TCR beta sequences were associated with specific HLA alleles at a false discovery rate of 0.05. Because some donors lacked HLA typing at each locus, the association tests relied only on the typed subset. A cluster of highly shared sequence variants was judged likely to represent a technical artifact of the sequencing pipeline. A later genetic analysis associated a missense DCLRE1C variant with V-gene and J-gene trimming of TCR beta chains, and an independent cohort replicated the association. In a later genetic analysis, fewer N-insertions in productive TCRs were reported among donors in an Asian-associated ancestry cluster than the roughly 640-donor mean. About 15 rarely observed V segments, including chromosome 9 orphons, were excluded from the earlier analysis of some 590 of the donors because counts were too low. In an earlier analysis of fewer than 750 of the donors, most TCR beta V segments were observed in productive rearrangements about 87% or about 30% of the time, broadly matching IMGT annotations. A later analysis reported that several top co-occurrence clusters appeared linked to parvovirus B19, influenza, CMV and Epstein-Barr virus. A further reported finding was that TCR beta sequences accurately predicted the HLA-A and HLA-B alleles for most subjects in the first cohort. In vitro tests confirmed that a few of the cytomegalovirus-associated TCR beta chains recognize cytomegalovirus antigens. The study gave a list of 150 to 200 TCR beta chains associated with cytomegalovirus. Some IMGT-functional V segments, including TRBV6-2 and TRBV6-3, could not be distinguished by the 87-base-pair reads and were therefore excluded. According to a later analysis, most CMV-associated TCR beta chains appeared to be HLA-restricted, and the HLA associations seemed to be driven largely by CMV exposure.

The rearranged chain carries TRBV15 and TRBJ2-2; the D region possibly corresponds to TRBD1 (5 bases align). The material sequenced was PBMCs. The TCR comes from a man in his late teens or twenties in good health and CMV-seropositive. The sequence in DNA is TGTGCCACCAGCACCTTAGGGGTGTTGAACACCGGGGAGCTGTTTTTT. It specifies CATSTLGVLNTGELFF.